These T cell receptor beta chains were read from a single sample in a study of PD-1 blockade in classical Hodgkin lymphoma. Here immunoSEQ multiplex PCR was the method, and the copy in TCRdb shows in-frame clones only, minus some. The sample shows 20,000 to 25,000 clones, about 94% of them seen only once. Specimen: peripheral blood mononuclear cells (PBMCs). These receptors came from a human donor with classical Hodgkin lymphoma. Each CDR3 is given with its conserved first and last residue. The D gene is left open where the match is weak. Clone size is stated in some rows and not others, as once, few, many or a class when expanded.

J | D | V | length | size | DNA | CDR3
TRBJ2-1 | TRBD2 | TRBV28 | 12 | . | TGTGCCAGCAGTTTATTATGGGGGGGTCTGTTCTTC | CASSLLWGGLFF
TRBJ2-1 | . | TRBV25-1 | 17 | . | TGTGCCAGCAGTGCCCTCATACAGGGCCGCACCTACAATGAGCAGTTCTTC | CASSALIQGRTYNEQFF
TRBJ2-2 | TRBD1 | TRBV7-2 | 17 | . | TGTGCCAGCAGCTTAGTCGGGACAGGGTTTTCCACCGGGGAGCTGTTTTTT | CASSLVGTGFSTGELFF
TRBJ2-7 | TRBD1 | TRBV6-5 | 15 | . | TGTGCCAGCAGCGAACGGGACAGGGGGTGGTACGAGCAGTACTTC | CASSERDRGWYEQYF
TRBJ1-6 | TRBD1 | TRBV27 | 16 | . | TGTGCCAGCAGTCTATTCGGGGGACAGGGGAACTCACCCCTCCACTTT | CASSLFGGQGNSPLHF
TRBJ1-1 | TRBD1 | TRBV10-2 | 16 | . | TGCGCCAGCGCTGGTCACAGGGGCTTCTTAAACACTGAAGCTTTCTTT | CASAGHRGFLNTEAFF
TRBJ2-3 | TRBD2 | TRBV4-1 | 16 | . | TGCGCCAGCAGCCATCCCCTAGCGGGGGGGGAAGATACGCAGTATTTT | CASSHPLAGGEDTQYF
TRBJ2-7 | . | TRBV5-4 | 15 | once | TGTGCCAGCAGCTCACAAAGGGGGGGAGAGGACGAGCAGTACTTC | CASSSQRGGEDEQYF
TRBJ2-7 | . | TRBV2 | 10 | . | TGTGCCAGCAACCGCTACGAGCAGTACTTC | CASNRYEQYF
TRBJ1-4 | . | TRBV18 | 16 | . | TGTGCCAGCTCACCATCCCTAACGGGGGTGGCTGAAAAACTGTTTTTT | CASSPSLTGVAEKLFF
TRBJ2-7 | TRBD2 | TRBV9 | 14 | . | TGTGCCAGCAGCCCCCGACTAGCGGGCTACGAGCAGTACTTC | CASSPRLAGYEQYF
TRBJ2-7 | . | TRBV5-1 | 14 | . | TGCGCCAGCAGCTTGGGGCCGACATCCTACGAGCAGTACTTC | CASSLGPTSYEQYF
TRBJ1-5 | . | TRBV27 | 15 | . | TGTGCCAGCAGCGCCTCGGGGTTTCGCAATCAGCCCCAGCATTTT | CASSASGFRNQPQHF
TRBJ1-2 | TRBD1 | TRBV5-1 | 15 | . | TGCGCCAGCAGCCTGGGCTGGGGACAGAACTATGGCTACACCTTC | CASSLGWGQNYGYTF
TRBJ1-4 | . | TRBV18 | 16 | once | TGTGCCAGCTCACCTTCAGCAGGCGGTTCTAATGAAAAACTGTTTTTT | CASSPSAGGSNEKLFF
TRBJ2-7 | . | TRBV18 | 14 | . | TGTGCCAGCTCAACCCTCAGGGGGGGATACGAGCAGTACTTC | CASSTLRGGYEQYF
TRBJ1-1 | TRBD1 | TRBV6-5 | 14 | . | TGTGCCAGCAGTTACTACGACGGACAGGGGGGAGCTTTCTTT | CASSYYDGQGGAFF
TRBJ1-4 | . | TRBV14 | 15 | once | TGTGCCAGCAGCCAAGATCGCTGGGGAAATGAAAAACTGTTTTTT | CASSQDRWGNEKLFF
TRBJ2-2 | . | TRBV7-2 | 14 | . | TGTGCCAGCAGCCCCGCAGGCGGCACCGGGGAGCTGTTTTTT | CASSPAGGTGELFF
TRBJ2-5 | . | TRBV5-4 | 13 | . | TGTGCCAGCAGTTCCAAACCCAAAGAGACCCAGTACTTC | CASSSKPKETQYF
TRBJ2-1 | . | TRBV7-2 | 11 | . | TGTGCCAGCAGCAGATACAATGAGCAGTTCTTC | CASSRYNEQFF
TRBJ2-1 | . | TRBV11-2 | 12 | few | TGTGCCAGCAGCTTAGGTTCCCATGAGCAGTTCTTC | CASSLGSHEQFF
TRBJ2-7 | TRBD1 | TRBV7-8 | 14 | . | TGTGCCAGCAGCCCCGACAGGGCCGGCTACGAGCAGTACTTC | CASSPDRAGYEQYF
TRBJ2-3 | . | TRBV29-1 | 11 | . | TGCAGCGGTAGTTACGCAGATACGCAGTATTTT | CSGSYADTQYF
TRBJ2-2 | TRBD2 | TRBV4-3 | 17 | . | TGCGCCAGCAGCCAATTCCGGACCCGGGGGGGCGCCGGGGAGCTGTTTTTT | CASSQFRTRGGAGELFF
TRBJ1-1 | . | TRBV6-5 | 14 | . | TGTGCCAGCAGCCACCGACCCTGGGGGGCTGAAGCTTTCTTT | CASSHRPWGAEAFF
TRBJ1-1 | TRBD1 | TRBV5-1 | 20 | . | TGCGCCAGCAGCTCAGCAACTTTCGAGGCTAAGGGACAGATGGCCGGAGGTGCTTTCTTT | CASSSATFEAKGQMAGGAFF
TRBJ2-7 | . | TRBV5-1 | 12 | . | TGCGCCAGCGGGACGGGCCCCCTCGAGCAGTACTTC | CASGTGPLEQYF
TRBJ2-3 | . | TRBV6-5 | 14 | . | TGTGCCAGCAGTGACAGGACACGCACAGATACGCAGTATTTT | CASSDRTRTDTQYF
TRBJ2-3 | . | TRBV4-3 | 15 | . | TGCGCCAGCAGCCAAGTCTACGCGAACACAGATACGCAGTATTTT | CASSQVYANTDTQYF
TRBJ2-1 | TRBD1 | TRBV27 | 15 | . | TGTGCCAGCAGTTTTATACAGGGGGGTTACAATGAGCAGTTCTTC | CASSFIQGGYNEQFF
TRBJ1-4 | TRBD1 | TRBV6-1 | 16 | . | TGTGCCAGCAGTGAGTCAACAGGGGCAACTAATGAAAAACTGTTTTTT | CASSESTGATNEKLFF
TRBJ2-3 | . | TRBV4-3 | 17 | . | TGCGCCAGCAGCCAAGATCTAGGCGGGGTAAGGACAGATACGCAGTATTTT | CASSQDLGGVRTDTQYF
TRBJ2-3 | TRBD1 | TRBV6-6 | 15 | . | TGTGCCAGCAGTTATCCGGGACAGAGTACAGATACGCAGTATTTT | CASSYPGQSTDTQYF
TRBJ2-7 | . | TRBV5-4 | 14 | . | TGTGCCAGCAGCCCCCACTTAGACAGCTACGAGCAGTACTTC | CASSPHLDSYEQYF
TRBJ2-3 | TRBD2 | TRBV30 | 18 | . | TGTGCCTGGAGCCCCGGTGGGATCCTAGCGGGGGGGCAGAATACGCAGTATTTT | CAWSPGGILAGGQNTQYF
TRBJ1-1 | . | TRBV7-8 | 13 | . | TGTGCCAGCAGCTTCGGGATTAGGACTGAAGCTTTCTTT | CASSFGIRTEAFF
TRBJ2-3 | TRBD1 | TRBV5-4 | 19 | . | TGTGCCAGCAGCTCCAAGGACAGGAGCAGAAGGGGCCCTACAGATACGCAGTATTTT | CASSSKDRSRRGPTDTQYF
TRBJ2-7 | . | TRBV28 | 11 | . | TGTGCCAGCAGCCAAAACTACGAGCAGTACTTC | CASSQNYEQYF
TRBJ2-4 | . | TRBV15 | 15 | . | TGTGCCACCAGTAAGGGCGAGATAGCCAAAAACATTCAGTACTTC | CATSKGEIAKNIQYF
TRBJ2-5 | . | TRBV29-1 | 11 | once | TGCAGCGTCCTCGGACTGGAGACCCAGTACTTC | CSVLGLETQYF
TRBJ1-4 | . | TRBV5-1 | 16 | . | TGCGCCAGCAGCGGACTTTCAGGGGTCTCGGGGGAAAAACTGTTTTTT | CASSGLSGVSGEKLFF
TRBJ1-1 | . | TRBV27 | 13 | . | TGTGCCAGCAGTTTATTCGGGGGTGATAAGGATTTCTTT | CASSLFGGDKDFF
TRBJ2-5 | . | TRBV5-1 | 11 | . | TGCGCCAGCAAAGGGGGGGAGACCCAGTACTTC | CASKGGETQYF
TRBJ2-1 | TRBD2 | TRBV29-1 | 22 | . | TGCAGCGTGGCCGCGAGATCGACTAGCGGGGGGGCCAGGTTGGTAGATTTCAATGAGCAGTTCTTC | CSVAARSTSGGARLVDFNEQFF
TRBJ2-5 | TRBD2 | TRBV28 | 14 | . | TGTGCCAGCAGTTTGTCACTAGCGGGAGAGACCCAGTACTTC | CASSLSLAGETQYF
TRBJ2-7 | TRBD2 | TRBV9 | 16 | . | TGTGCCAGCAGCGAGAATAGCGGGGGCCGCTCCTACGAGCAGTACTTC | CASSENSGGRSYEQYF
TRBJ2-1 | TRBD1 | TRBV18 | 12 | . | TGTGCCAGCTCACCGGACAGGGTAGGGCAGTTCTTC | CASSPDRVGQFF
TRBJ2-7 | . | TRBV18 | 14 | . | TGTGCCAGCTCACCTACGGCAGGGCCCAGCGAGCAGTACTTC | CASSPTAGPSEQYF
TRBJ2-5 | TRBD2 | TRBV6-6 | 14 | . | TGTGCCAGCAGGTCCCTAGCGGGGTTCGAGACCCAGTACTTC | CASRSLAGFETQYF
TRBJ2-5 | . | TRBV2 | 15 | . | TGTGCCAGCTGTACAGGGTCCTCGTACCAAGAGACCCAGTACTTC | CASCTGSSYQETQYF
TRBJ1-1 | TRBD1 | TRBV7-9 | 17 | . | TGTGCCAGCAGCCAAAGCCCGGGACAGACCTGGAACACTGAAGCTTTCTTT | CASSQSPGQTWNTEAFF
TRBJ2-2 | TRBD2 | TRBV11-3 | 17 | . | TGTGCCAGCAGCTTCCTAGCGGCGACCCGCGACACCGGGGAGCTGTTTTTT | CASSFLAATRDTGELFF
TRBJ2-1 | TRBD1 | TRBV19 | 15 | . | TGTGCCAGTAGTATGGTAGCCAGGGGGAAGGATGAGCAGTTCTTC | CASSMVARGKDEQFF